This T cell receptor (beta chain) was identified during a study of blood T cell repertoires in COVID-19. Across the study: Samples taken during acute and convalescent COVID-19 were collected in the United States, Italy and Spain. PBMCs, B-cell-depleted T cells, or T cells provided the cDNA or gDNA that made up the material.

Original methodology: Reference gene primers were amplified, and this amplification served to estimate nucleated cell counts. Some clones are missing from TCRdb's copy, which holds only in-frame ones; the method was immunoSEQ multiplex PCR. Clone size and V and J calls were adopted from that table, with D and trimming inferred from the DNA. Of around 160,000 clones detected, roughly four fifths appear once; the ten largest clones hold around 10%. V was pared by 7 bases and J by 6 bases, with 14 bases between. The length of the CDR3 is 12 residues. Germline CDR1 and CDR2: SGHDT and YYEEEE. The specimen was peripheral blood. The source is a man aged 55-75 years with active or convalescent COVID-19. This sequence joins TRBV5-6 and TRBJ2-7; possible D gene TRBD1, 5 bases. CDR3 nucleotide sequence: TGTGCCAGCGGAGCAGGGCCCGGCGAGCAGTACTTC. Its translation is CASGAGPGEQYF. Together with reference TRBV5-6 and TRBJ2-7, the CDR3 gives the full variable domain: DAGVTQSPTHLIKTRGQQVTLRCSPKSGHDTVSWYQQALGQGPQFIFQYYEEEERQRGNFPDRFSGHQFPNYSSELNVNALLLGDSALYLCASGAGPGEQYFGPGTRLTVT.